The clone carrying this TCR beta chain was seen ten or more times. Described time point: before trial treatment. As their treatment, donors received nivolumab, ipilimumab, aspirin, low-dose cyclophosphamide and low-dose radiotherapy. Each patient who was eligible had an advanced solid tumor with no tumor-infiltrating lymphocytes. The sample is drawn from a study of low-dose radiotherapy and immunotherapy resistance in tumors. Background on the study: Members of Cohort 1 were treated with 0.5 Gy per fraction every 2 weeks. The prescribed total PTV dose was 6.5 Gy. Given every two weeks, intravenous cyclophosphamide 200 mg/m2 preceded radiation and immunotherapy by one day.

The TCRs were subjected to amplification over about 20 PCR cycles employing a constant-region primer in conjunction with a V-primer adapter. TCRdb used MiXCR to reprocess the reads, holding one entry per CDR3 protein. The data contain about 46,000 distinct CDR3 sequences, 10% to 15% of them singletons. The germline V gene encodes CDR1 SGDLS and CDR2 YYNGEE. The CDR3 is 15 residues long. The V gene lost 1 base and the J gene lost 7 bases, with 12 bases spanning the gap. The specimen was PBMCs, collected before treatment. The clonotype originates from a female donor with ovarian cancer. This sequence joins TRBV9 and TRBJ1-6; D might be TRBD1 (6 bases). CDR3 protein: CASSVFPGENSPLHF. The CDR3 nucleotides read TGTGCCAGCAGCGTATTCCCAGGGGAGAATTCACCCCTCCACTTT.